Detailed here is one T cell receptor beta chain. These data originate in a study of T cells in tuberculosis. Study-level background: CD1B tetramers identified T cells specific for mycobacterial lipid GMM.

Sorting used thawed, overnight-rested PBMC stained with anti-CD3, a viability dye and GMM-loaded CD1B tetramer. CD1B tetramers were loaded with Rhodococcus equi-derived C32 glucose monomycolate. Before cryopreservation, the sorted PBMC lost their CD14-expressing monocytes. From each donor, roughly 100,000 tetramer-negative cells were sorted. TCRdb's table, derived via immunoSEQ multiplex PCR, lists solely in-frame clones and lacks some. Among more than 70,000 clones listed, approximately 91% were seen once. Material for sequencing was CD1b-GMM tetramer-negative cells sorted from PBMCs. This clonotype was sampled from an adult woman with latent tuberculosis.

The CDR3 DNA reads TGTGCCAGCAGTCCCCTTCCAGGGGGTAGAGAAAAACTGTTTTTT. This encodes CASSPLPGGREKLFF. The V gene is TRBV6-6, the J gene TRBJ1-4, with 7 positions matching TRBD1. With V trimmed by 5 bases and J by 8 bases, 11 bases remained unmatched. The CDR3 runs 15 residues. From germline, CDR1 is MNHNY and CDR2 SVGAGI (reference sequence).